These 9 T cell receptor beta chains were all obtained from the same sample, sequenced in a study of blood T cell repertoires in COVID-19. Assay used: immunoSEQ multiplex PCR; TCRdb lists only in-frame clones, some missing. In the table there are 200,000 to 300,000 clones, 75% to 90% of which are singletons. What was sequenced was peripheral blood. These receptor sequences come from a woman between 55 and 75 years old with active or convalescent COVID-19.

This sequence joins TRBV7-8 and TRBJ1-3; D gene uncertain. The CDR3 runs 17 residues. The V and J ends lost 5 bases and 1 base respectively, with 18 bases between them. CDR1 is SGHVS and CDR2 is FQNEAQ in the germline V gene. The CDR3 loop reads CASSPGPGYLSGNTIYF. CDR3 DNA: TGTGCCAGCAGCCCCGGACCGGGATACTTATCTGGAAACACCATATATTTT.

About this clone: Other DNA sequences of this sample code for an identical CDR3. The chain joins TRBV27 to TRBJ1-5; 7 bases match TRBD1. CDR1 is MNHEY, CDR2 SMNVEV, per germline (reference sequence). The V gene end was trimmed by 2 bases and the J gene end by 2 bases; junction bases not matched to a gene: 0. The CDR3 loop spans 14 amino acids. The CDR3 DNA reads TGTGCCAGCAGTTTAGACAGGGGCAATCAGCCCCAGCATTTT. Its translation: CASSLDRGNQPQHF.

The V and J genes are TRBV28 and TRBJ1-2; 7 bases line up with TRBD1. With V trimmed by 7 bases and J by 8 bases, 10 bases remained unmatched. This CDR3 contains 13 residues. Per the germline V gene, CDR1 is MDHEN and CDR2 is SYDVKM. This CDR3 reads CASTSGTELGYTF. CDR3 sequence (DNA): TGTGCCAGCACCTCCGGGACAGAACTAGGCTACACCTTC.

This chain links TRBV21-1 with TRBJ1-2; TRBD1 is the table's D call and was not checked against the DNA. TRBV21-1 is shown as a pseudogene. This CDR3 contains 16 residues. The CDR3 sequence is CASGLDRARIYYGYTF. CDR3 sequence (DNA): TGTGCCAGCGGATTGGACAGGGCCCGCATTTACTATGGCTACACCTTC.

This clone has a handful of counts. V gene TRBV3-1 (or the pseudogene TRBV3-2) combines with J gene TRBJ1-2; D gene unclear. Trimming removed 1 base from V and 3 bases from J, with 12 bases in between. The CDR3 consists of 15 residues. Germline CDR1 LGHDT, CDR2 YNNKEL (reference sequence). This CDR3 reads CASSQAAVGDYGYTF. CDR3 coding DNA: TGTGCCAGCAGCCAAGCTGCGGTGGGTGACTATGGCTACACCTTC.

CDR3 DNA: TGCGCCAGCAGCCTGGGGACAGGGGGAAGAGAAAAACTGTTTTTT. Its translation: CASSLGTGGREKLFF. The chain is built from TRBV5-1 and TRBJ1-4, with TRBD1 identical over 11 bases. Germline trimming cut 4 bases from V and 8 bases from J; bases unmatched to any gene: 7. CDR1 and CDR2 from the germline V gene are SGHRS and YFSETQ. This CDR3 is built from 15 residues.

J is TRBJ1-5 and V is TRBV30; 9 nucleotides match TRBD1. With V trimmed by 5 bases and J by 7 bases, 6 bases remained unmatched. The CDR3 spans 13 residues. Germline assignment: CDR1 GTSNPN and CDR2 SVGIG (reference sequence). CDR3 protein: CAWQTGGEQPQHF. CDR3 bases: TGTGCCTGGCAAACAGGGGGCGAACAGCCCCAGCATTTT.

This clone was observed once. This chain's CDR3 is CASRSQGSGANVLTF. The CDR3, as DNA: TGTGCCAGCAGATCACAGGGTTCTGGGGCCAACGTCCTGACTTTC. This chain links TRBV2 with TRBJ2-6; a weak D match, TRBD1 (6 bases). The CDR3 has 15 residues. From germline, CDR1 is SNHLY and CDR2 FYNNEI. V shed 6 bases and J shed 1 base, with 10 bases lying between them.

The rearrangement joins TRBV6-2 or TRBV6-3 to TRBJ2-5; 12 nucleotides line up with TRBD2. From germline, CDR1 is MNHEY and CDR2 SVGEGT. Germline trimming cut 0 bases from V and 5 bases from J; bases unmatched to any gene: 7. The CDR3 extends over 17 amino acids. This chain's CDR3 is CASSYSLAGGWSETQYF. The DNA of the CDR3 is TGTGCCAGCAGTTACTCACTAGCGGGGGGTTGGTCGGAGACCCAGTACTTC.